Listed here are 17 T cell receptor beta chains from one sample, sequenced in a study of Graves' ophthalmopathy and Graves' hyperthyroidism. Amplified TCR beta CDR3 regions were obtained using RNA transcripts as template. Second-round multiplex PCR came after a first-round RT-PCR that employed HTBI primers. TCRdb re-analysed the multiplex PCR reads in MiXCR, keeping a single row per CDR3 protein. The sample shows hundreds of thousands of distinct CDR3 sequences, over 20% of them seen only once. The specimen sequenced was peripheral blood. These receptor sequences come from a woman between 18 and 29 years old with stable Graves' hyperthyroidism. Some clones in this sample may be carry-over from other donors' samples.

The sample holds many counts of this clonotype. This CDR3 is CASSPTLNAYEQYF. The CDR3 nucleotides are TGTGCCAGCTCCCCTACCTTAAACGCCTACGAGCAGTACTTC. The chain combines TRBV12-3 or TRBV12-4 with TRBJ2-7; D uncertain. V lost 8 bases and J 2 bases, leaving 16 bases between the germline ends. This CDR3 is 14 amino acids long.

The V and J genes are TRBV12-3 or TRBV12-4 and TRBJ2-6; D is possibly TRBD1 (5 bases). The ends were cut back, 5 bases at V and 4 bases at J, with 12 bases in the middle. The CDR3 is 15 amino acids. The CDR3 region is CASSNQGSGANVLTF. DNA of the CDR3: TGTGCCAGCAGTAATCAGGGATCCGGGGCCAACGTCCTGACTTTC.

For this clonotype: Germline and junction disagree at one end, which may indicate a read error. V is TRBV6-1 and J is TRBJ2-2, with 10 bases aligning to TRBD2. Germline CDR1 and CDR2: MNHNS and SASEGT. The CDR3 has 15 amino acids. The CDR3 DNA reads as TGTGCCAGCAGGCGTGGGACTAGCGAGACCGGGGAGCTGTGTTTT. It encodes CASRRGTSETGELCF.

This clonotype occurred many times. The rearrangement uses TRBV9 and TRBJ1-1; perhaps TRBD1 as D (5 bases). The ends were cut back, 4 bases at V and 1 base at J, with 14 bases in the middle. This CDR3 comprises 15 residues. Germline lookup yields CDR1 SGDLS and CDR2 YYNGEE. Written as DNA, the CDR3 is TGTGCCAGCAGCCCTGAGACAGCAGGGAACACTGAAGCTTTCTTT. Translation: CASSPETAGNTEAFF.

This clonotype was recorded many times. The V call is TRBV12-3 or TRBV12-4, the J call TRBJ1-3; 9 bases agree with TRBD1. The CDR3 extends over 15 amino acids. V lost 3 bases, J lost 2 bases, and 2 bases stayed unmatched. The CDR3 coding sequence is TGTGCCAGCAGTTTTGGGGACAGGGCTGGAAACACCATATATTTT. Translating gives CASSFGDRAGNTIYF.

This clonotype was detected ten times or more. The chain employs TRBV27 and TRBJ1-1, with TRBD1 as a possible D gene (6 bases). This CDR3 comprises 15 residues. In germline, CDR1 is MNHEY, CDR2 SMNVEV (reference sequence). V was clipped by 2 bases and J by 6 bases, with 16 bases between them. The CDR3 bases are TGTGCCAGCAGTTTAGCCATAGGGGGATGGGCTGAAGCTTTCTTT. This gives the protein CASSLAIGGWAEAFF.

Only a few counts were recorded for this clonotype. Since a much larger clone is just one base distant, this may be a read error. The rearrangement joins TRBV6-5 to TRBJ2-5; TRBD1 agrees at 7 bases. Germline V CDR1 and CDR2: MNHEY, SVGAGI. The CDR3 extends over 14 amino acids. Losses at the gene ends were 2 bases for V and 3 bases for J; bases not matched to a gene: 3. Here the CDR3 reads CASSYGTVKETQYF. CDR3 nucleotides: TGTGCCAGCAGTTACGGGACAGTGAAAGAGACCCAGTACTTC.

The chain is built from TRBV6-1 and TRBJ1-5, with 8 bases fitting TRBD1. CDR3 length: 16 amino acids. Trimming cost V 3 bases and J 4 bases; bases outside gene matches: 8. The germline gives CDR1 MNHNS, CDR2 SASEGT. CDR3: CASSDATGVLNQPQHF. The DNA of the CDR3 is TGTGCCAGCAGTGATGCGACAGGGGTCCTAAATCAGCCCCAGCATTTT.

The gene calls are TRBV12-3 or TRBV12-4 and TRBJ2-7; D unclear. The CDR3 consists of 14 residues. V lost 7 bases, J lost 6 bases, and 19 bases lay in between. This CDR3 is CASTPFPPPGEQYF. The DNA for the CDR3 is TGTGCCAGCACCCCGTTTCCCCCTCCGGGCGAGCAGTACTTC.

Concerning this clonotype: A clone one base away is much larger, so this may be a read error. The chain links TRBV30 to TRBJ2-7; D is possibly TRBD2 (5 bases). CDR3 length: 11 residues. Germline lookup yields CDR1 GTSNPN and CDR2 SVGIG (reference sequence). V was pared by 5 bases and J by 8 bases, with 13 bases between. CDR3 coding DNA: TGTGCCTGGGCTAGCCCTTGGAAGCAGTACTTC. Its translation is CAWASPWKQYF. The full variable domain, completed using reference TRBV30 and TRBJ2-7, is SQTIHQWPATLVQPVGSPLSLECTVEGTSNPNLYWYRQAAGRGLQLLFYSVGIGQISSEVPQNLSASRPQDRQFILSSKKLLLSDSGFYLCAWASPWKQYFGPGTRLTVT.

This clonotype was seen repeatedly, ten times or more. V is TRBV20-1 and J is TRBJ1-2; no clear D gene. In germline, CDR1 is DFQATT, CDR2 SNEGSKA (reference sequence). Trimming took 4 bases from V and 4 from J, leaving 7 bases between them. The CDR3 is made up of 11 amino acids. The CDR3 reads CSAIEGYGYTF. CDR3 coding DNA: TGCAGTGCTATAGAAGGCTATGGCTACACCTTC.

This clonotype was counted ten times or more. An end of the junction differs from the germline gene, which may be a read error. The chain links TRBV28 to TRBJ1-5, with D possibly TRBD1 on 6 matching bases. The CDR3 is 16 amino acids. Germline V gene data show CDR1 as MDHEN and CDR2 as SYDVKM. The CDR3 DNA sequence: TGTGCCAGCAGGGCCGGTGGGGGCGTAAGCAGTCAGCCCCAGCATTTT. Amino acid sequence: CASRAGGGVSSQPQHF. Variable domain in full (rest from reference TRBV28 and TRBJ1-5): DVKVTQSSRYLVKRTGEKVFLECVQDMDHENMFWYRQDPGLGLRLIYFSYDVKMKEKGDIPEGYSVSREKKERFSLILESASTNQTSMYLCASRAGGGVSSQPQHFGDGTRLSIL.

The CDR3 DNA reads as TGTGCCAGCAGTGGAGCGCGAGATGCGTCTTCACCCCTCCACTTT. Amino acids: CASSGARDASSPLHF. The gene calls are TRBV6-1 and TRBJ1-6; D not resolved. Between the trimmed V and J ends, which lost 4 bases and 9 bases, there was a span of 16 bases. The CDR3 runs to 15 residues. The germline V gene encodes CDR1 MNHNS and CDR2 SASEGT.

This clonotype was observed a few times. The chain uses TRBV30 and TRBJ1-1; 7 nucleotides align to TRBD1. V shed 5 bases, J shed 0 bases, and the junction held 3 bases outside the gene matches. Germline V gives CDR1 GTSNPN, CDR2 SVGIG (reference sequence). The CDR3 extends over 13 amino acids. CDR3 residues: CAWAGQMNTEAFF. CDR3 nucleotide sequence: TGTGCCTGGGCGGGACAGATGAACACTGAAGCTTTCTTT.

This clonotype has ten or more counts. This chain connects TRBV6-2 or TRBV6-3 to TRBJ2-5; maybe TRBD2 (6 bases). The CDR3 length is 15 residues. Trimming shortened V by 3 bases and J by 9 bases, and 20 bases separated the two germline ends. Germline V lookup: CDR1 MNHEY, CDR2 SVGEGT. The CDR3 DNA is TGTGCCAGCAGTTATGGGGGGACCGGCCCCTCCCCCCAGTACTTC. Amino acids: CASSYGGTGPSPQYF.

The V call is TRBV12-3 or TRBV12-4, the J call TRBJ1-2; no reliable D call. With 7 bases removed from V and 3 bases from J, the gap between germline ends came to 9 bases. The CDR3 has 12 amino acids. The CDR3: CASTRGDYGYTF. DNA for the CDR3: TGTGCCAGCACCCGCGGAGACTATGGCTACACCTTC.

This chain uses TRBV29-1 with TRBJ2-5; tentative D call: TRBD2 (6 bases). Germline V gene sequence: CDR1 SQVTM, CDR2 ANQGSEA. Trimming removed 6 bases at V and 5 bases at J, with 13 bases between. CDR3 length: 12 amino acids. This CDR3 reads CSVRGTGETQYF. The CDR3 DNA sequence: TGCAGCGTCCGGGGGACGGGGGAGACCCAGTACTTC.